This T cell receptor (beta chain) derives from a study of T cells in Graves' hyperthyroidism and ophthalmopathy (dated by TCRdb to between 2017 and 2020). Regarding the complete study: Peripheral blood samples were taken at initial diagnosis, before any treatment was given. Whether ophthalmopathy could be predicted prospectively was tested in an independent validation cohort made up of approximately 19 hyperthyroidism patients plus 17 patients who later progressed to ophthalmopathy. A discovery cohort of around 100 patients, 43 with Graves' ophthalmopathy and 55 to 60 with stable Graves' hyperthyroidism, was used to find distinguishing TCR V-J signatures. According to the paper, TCR Vbeta CDR3 sequencing was carried out on over 130 peripheral blood samples, which came from 40 to 45 ophthalmopathy, about 75 hyperthyroidism and roughly 17 progressor patients. After sampling, hyperthyroidism patients received methimazole starting at 30 mg daily, and ophthalmopathy patients received high-dose intravenous methylprednisolone. The study also compared thyroid tissue and blood T-cell repertoires from a handful of Graves' hyperthyroidism patients. The 100 discovery patients were randomly split 7:3 into training and test sets. The paper's findings and limits, for the study overall: Most expanded thyroid clonotypes (frequency above 0.001) were also detected in blood, a finding suggesting that blood repertoires may reflect thyroid immune responses. Sample size was not statistically predetermined, and investigators were not blinded to group allocation. In validation, progression to ophthalmopathy was predicted by the model with 70% to 71% sensitivity and 72.22% specificity, a median of approximately 6.5 months before onset. A model built on a 13 V-J signature distinguished ophthalmopathy from stable hyperthyroidism, reaching 85% to 90% sensitivity and 81.08% specificity in cross-validation and 80%/75% in testing.

This clonotype was seen ten or more times. Its target antigen remains unknown. No base quality values were provided; no much bigger clone lies one nucleotide off. The TCR beta CDR3 regions were amplified from the RNA transcripts. For the first round of RT-PCR on the TCR CDR3, the HTBI primer set was used together with the Qiagen OneStep RT-PCR kit. Libraries were constructed in a second round of multiplex PCR, after which size selection and purification were performed. Paired-end sequencing of the libraries was performed with 100 bp reads on an Illumina HiSeq2000. As for how the authors treated the data: SOAPnuke was used to process the raw data, throwing out any read that contained adapters or uncalled bases, had a mean Phred below 15, or lacked an exact constant-primer or identifier match. High-quality paired reads were merged using COPE v1.2.5, and each unique nucleotide sequence was defined as a clonotype. MiTCR v1.1 was used to align clonotypes to the IMGT TRBV, TRBD and TRBJ reference segments. Analysis was restricted to V-J combinations with a frequency above 0.0001, which covered about 99% of repertoires. The TCS score was defined as the ratio of F50 (clonal expansion) to E x V (chaos), calculated using BLOSUM62-based TCRdist between CDR3 peptides within each V-J. Welch's t-statistics and random forest reduced around 510 V-J features to 13, which were used in a naive Bayes classifier (R e1071). TCRdb reran the public reads through fastp at Q25 and MiXCR, keeping productive beta chains. Every entry covers one CDR3 protein and lists the most common genes and DNA from its rows. These V and J calls derive from TCRdb rather than the authors' analysis. The sample table shows over 400,000 distinct CDR3 sequences, and approximately 14% are seen once. The leading ten clones occupy about 13% of the sample.

Ophthalmopathy patients had moderately to severely active disease, with a Clinical Activity Score of 3 or more, a NOSPECS grade of 4 or more, and a disease duration of less than 3 months. Any patient with an uncontrolled infection, another autoimmune disease, pregnancy or lactation was excluded. Diagnoses were established on the basis of clinical symptoms, serum thyroxine and TRAb, thyroid ultrasound, and orbital computed tomography. PBMCs were isolated from approximately 10 ml of fresh peripheral blood by Ficoll-Paque density gradient centrifugation. Total RNA was extracted using Trizol reagent, and RNA quality was assessed on an Agilent 2100 Bioanalyzer. This receptor was identified in a man aged 18 to 29 with Graves' ophthalmopathy. Sequenced: blood.

The CDR3 region reads CASSPDPGTQYF. The sequenced DNA: TGTGCCAGCAGCCCCGACCCCGGTACGCAGTATTTT. The V and J segments used are TRBV12-3 or TRBV12-4 and TRBJ2-3, with the D gene not confidently named. Reading from cysteine to phenylalanine, the CDR3 counts 12 amino acids. Here the CDR3 DNA is all that survives: 36 bases in frame from base 1. V is clipped by 6 bases and J by 8 bases, and the sequence between their germline boundaries is 12 bases long.